The source of this T cell receptor beta chain is a study of T cell clonality in common variable immunodeficiency (dated by TCRdb to between 2015 and 2017). Study-level results and caveats: CVID subjects shared fewer TCRbeta clones with each other than healthy controls did (p < 0.0001). The authors noted that sequencing repertoires of T cell subpopulations would be needed to clarify what caused the increased clonality in CVID. Patient heterogeneity within the CVID cohort put limits on correlating repertoire features with clinical complications. Fewer deletions and N-nucleotide insertions were reportedly observed in CVID TCRbeta sequences, and highly modified clones with 13 or more V deletions were reportedly absent from CVID TCRbeta sequences. Even though DNA input was equal, the average per sample came to about 81,820 unique sequences for controls compared with approximately 29,000 for CVID samples. Compared with healthy controls, CVID subjects showed increased TCRbeta clonality (t-test p = 0.018), a feature most characteristic of about a third of subjects.

Equivalent amounts of genomic DNA from CVID and control samples were used as sequencing input. For every sample, a 60 bp segment covering the rearranged TCRbeta CDR3 region was amplified and then sequenced. TCRbeta amplification used the immunoSEQ assay, a bias-corrected multiplex PCR with high-throughput sequencing. The original methods were these. Every unique nucleotide sequence was considered a clone and was annotated with V, D and J genes, copy number and frequency. Sequences were labeled productive if in frame, and non-productive if out of frame or containing stop codons. As previously described, clonality was computed from Shannon's entropy. The predicted amino acid sequences of productive clones were used to derive the mean CDR3 Kyte-Doolittle hydropathy. Using the R hclust function, scaled V gene usage was clustered hierarchically with Manhattan distance and complete linkage. To assess clone sharing by CDR3 amino acid sequence, 12 repertoires per group were resampled over 100 rounds. The repertoires were searched for about 70 published EBV-specific and 200 to 300 published CMV-specific TCRbeta sequences. A couple of CVID samples that yielded fewer than 10,000 sequences were excluded from the analysis, so 42 CVID repertoires were retained. Held by TCRdb, this immuneACCESS table contains in-frame sequences only and omits some clones. Under half of the omission traces to an unresolved V gene where checked; the cause of the rest is unknown. V, J and clone size were drawn from that table, and D and trimming were deduced from the DNA. The table gives 20,000 to 25,000 clones for this sample, with none occurring only once. Jointly, the top ten make up approximately 2.4% of the sample.

This clone was detected many times. Its antigen remains undetermined. The read terminates 3 residues before the CDR3 end, so the remaining end is supplied by the germline J gene. Standard criteria, namely reduction of serum IgG, IgA and/or IgM below the normal range together with specific antibody deficiency, were applied for the diagnosis of CVID. A total of roughly 45 subjects (approximately 15 female and 29 male; age range roughly 9 to 70 years, mean age around 37) were included in the CVID group. Most of the CVID patients and most of the healthy controls were of Caucasian heritage. Replacement immunoglobulin therapy had been administered to all CVID subjects for at least one year at the time of study participation. No CVID subject was ill or taking immunomodulatory or immunosuppressive medication when blood was collected. Heparinized peripheral whole blood samples of about 4.5 to 9 ml were obtained from each donor. Genomic DNA from adults with common variable immune deficiency (CVID) and from healthy adult controls was the source for sequencing TCRbeta CDR3 repertoires. To isolate peripheral blood mononuclear cells, diluted blood was subjected to density centrifugation over Hypaque 1077 or Ficoll-Paque. Unsorted mononuclear cells served as the source of genomic DNA, which was extracted either by Qiagen column purification or by a centrifugation-based method.

The CDR3 runs 15 amino acids, cysteine and phenylalanine included. Shown are 36 bases from within the CDR3, in frame from base 1. Between the V and J ends, shortened by 0 bases and 6 bases respectively, the junction contains 12 bases. Via the germline V gene (reference sequence), CDR1 is SEHNR and CDR2 FQNEAQ. Sequencing used peripheral blood mononuclear cells. This chain is built from TRBV7-9 and TRBJ2-1, and TRBD1 may be the D gene, going by 6 matching bases. The origin of this receptor is a human donor with common variable immunodeficiency. The CDR3 protein sequence reads: CASSLAYRVRNEQFF. Incomplete CDR3 DNA: TGTGCCAGCAGCTTAGCGTACAGGGTCCGCAATGAG.